This T cell receptor beta chain was identified in a study of post-analysis software for immune sequencing data. Study at large: Relapsing-remitting, secondary progressive and progressive-relapsing courses of multiple sclerosis were included. Study-level findings and limits: Samples from one preparation batch, clustered by F measure, grouped strongly together. Four to six TRBV segments were more frequent in patients than controls; TRBV5-6, TRBV5-1 and TRBV20-1 belonged to this group. Comparison with controls showed significantly lower normalized Chao1 diversity in multiple sclerosis patients.

This clonotype was found a few times. Its antigen is unidentified. Unique molecular identifiers were built into the TCR beta cDNA libraries. TCRdb reprocessed the PCR reads via MiXCR and lists one record per CDR3 protein. This sample has about 770,000 distinct CDR3 sequences, with around 42% found just once. After removal of 5 bases from V and 2 bases from J, the junction contained 3 bases not matched to a gene. The CDR3 spans 15 residues. CDR1 and CDR2 (germline): SGHTA, FQGNSA. This receptor was identified in a girl between 10 and 17 years old with multiple sclerosis. The J gene is TRBJ2-1, the V gene TRBV7-2; 10 nucleotides line up with TRBD2. The specimen was blood. For the CDR3, the DNA is TGTGCCAGCAGCCAAACTAGCGGGACCTACAATGAGCAGTTCTTC. Its translation is CASSQTSGTYNEQFF.